This TCR beta chain was captured by sequencing in a study of cytomegalovirus exposure and HLA in healthy donors. Primers: 60 Vbeta forward and 13 Jbeta reverse. Using immunoSEQ multiplex PCR, the repertoire was profiled, and TCRdb retains in-frame clones only, with some absent. The sample includes 150,000 to 200,000 clones, around 78% of them seen just once. CDR1 is SGHRS, CDR2 YFSETQ, per germline. The CDR3 is made up of 14 amino acids. The V end lost 0 bases, the J end lost 5 bases, and 8 bases lay between the germline ends. Sequences were obtained from PBMCs. The chain employs TRBV5-1 and TRBJ1-4; D gene uncertain. The source is a woman between 40 and 50 years old in good health and CMV-seronegative. The CDR3 loop is CASSLAMTNEKLFF. In DNA, the CDR3 is TGCGCCAGCAGCTTGGCCATGACAAATGAAAAACTGTTTTTT.